The clone carrying this T cell receptor beta chain was detected once. What it binds is unknown. These data belong to a study of blood T cells in healthy people across ages. General study findings and limits: Naive T cell percentage by flow cytometry tracked strongly with beta diversity. Higher diversity, along with more naive CD4+ cells, distinguished long-lived donors from aged donors. Naive and antigen-experienced cells were not separated, limiting conclusive comparison.

Together with a sample-barcoded 5' primer, a J-beta primer mix was included in a second PCR lasting roughly 6 to 12 cycles. TCRdb reprocessed the 5' RACE reads with MiXCR, giving one entry per CDR3 protein. In the table there are 1.5 million to 1.8 million distinct CDR3 sequences, 40% to 45% of which are singletons. The CDR3 has 16 amino acids. Germline assignment: CDR1 SGHDN and CDR2 FVKESK. Trimming removed 3 bases from V and 7 bases from J; junction bases left unmatched: 7. Sample: blood. The chain has TRBV14 and TRBJ1-6, with TRBD1 identical over 9 bases. The clonotype was recovered from a woman aged 18 to 35 in good health. The CDR3 DNA is TGTGCCAGCAGCCAGGCCGGGACAGGGTGGAATTCACCCCTCCACTTT. Translation: CASSQAGTGWNSPLHF.